This T cell receptor beta chain came from a study of blood T cell repertoires in COVID-19. Authors' analysis steps: How many nucleated cells were present was estimated from reference gene primer amplification. TCRdb's table, derived via immunoSEQ multiplex PCR, lists solely in-frame clones and lacks some. That table gives V, J and clone size, and the DNA gave D and trimming. The sample consists of some 40,000 clones, roughly nine tenths of them appearing once. Germline CDR1 reads LGHDT; CDR2 reads YNNKEL (reference sequence). J lost 4 bases, V lost 0 bases, and 2 bases had no gene match. The CDR3 runs 14 residues.

This chain uses TRBV3-1 (or the pseudogene TRBV3-2) with TRBJ1-1; 7 bases align to TRBD1. The material sequenced was peripheral blood. The receptor comes from a man between 65 and 79 years old with acute or convalescent COVID-19. This CDR3 is CASSQEGGITEAFF. The CDR3 bases are TGTGCCAGCAGCCAAGAAGGGGGCATCACTGAAGCTTTCTTT.